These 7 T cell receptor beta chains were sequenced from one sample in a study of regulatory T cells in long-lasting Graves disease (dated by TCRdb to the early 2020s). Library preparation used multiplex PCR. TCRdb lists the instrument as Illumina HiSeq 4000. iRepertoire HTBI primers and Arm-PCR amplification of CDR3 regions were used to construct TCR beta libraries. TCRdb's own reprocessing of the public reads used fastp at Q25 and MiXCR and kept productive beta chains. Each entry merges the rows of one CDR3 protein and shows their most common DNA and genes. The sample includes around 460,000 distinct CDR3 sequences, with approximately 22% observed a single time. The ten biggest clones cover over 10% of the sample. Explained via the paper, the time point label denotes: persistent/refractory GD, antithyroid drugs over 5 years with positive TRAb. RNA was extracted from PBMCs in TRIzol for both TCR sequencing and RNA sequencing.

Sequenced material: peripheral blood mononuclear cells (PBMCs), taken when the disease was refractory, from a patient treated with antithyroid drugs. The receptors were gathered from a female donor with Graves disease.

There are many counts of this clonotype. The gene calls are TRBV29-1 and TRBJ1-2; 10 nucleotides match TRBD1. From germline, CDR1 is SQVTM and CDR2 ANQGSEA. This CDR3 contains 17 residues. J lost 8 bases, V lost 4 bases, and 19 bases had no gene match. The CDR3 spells CSVVSGGTGAPKEGYTF. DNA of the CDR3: TGCAGCGTTGTCTCAGGAGGGACAGGGGCCCCTAAGGAGGGCTACACCTTC.

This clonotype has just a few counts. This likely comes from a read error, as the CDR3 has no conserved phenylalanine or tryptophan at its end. The CDR3 nucleotides read TGTGCCAGCAGTTTGGAGGGCGGAGACGAGCAGTACTCC. Translated, it gives CASSLEGGDEQYS. The chain links TRBV27 to TRBJ2-7, with D possibly being TRBD2 (6 bases). The ends were cut back, 3 bases at V and 5 bases at J, with 11 bases in the middle. CDR1 is MNHEY and CDR2 is SMNVEV in the germline V gene (reference sequence). There are 13 residues in the CDR3.

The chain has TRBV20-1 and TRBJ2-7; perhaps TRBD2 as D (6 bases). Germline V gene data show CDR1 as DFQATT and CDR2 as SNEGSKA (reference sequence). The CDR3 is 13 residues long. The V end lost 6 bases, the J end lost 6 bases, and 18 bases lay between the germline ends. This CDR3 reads CSAWEARSGEQYF. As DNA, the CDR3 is TGCAGTGCATGGGAGGCCCGATCGGGCGAGCAGTACTTC.

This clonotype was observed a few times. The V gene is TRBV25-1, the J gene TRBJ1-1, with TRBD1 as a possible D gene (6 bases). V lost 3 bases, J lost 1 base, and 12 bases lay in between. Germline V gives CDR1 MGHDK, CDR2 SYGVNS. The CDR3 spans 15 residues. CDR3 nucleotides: TGTGCCAGCAGTGACACCCAGGGGCCGAACACTGAAGCTTTCTTT. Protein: CASSDTQGPNTEAFF. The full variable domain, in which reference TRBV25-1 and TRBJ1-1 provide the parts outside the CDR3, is EADIYQTPRYLVIGTGKKITLECSQTMGHDKMYWYQQDPGMELHLIHYSYGVNSTEKGDLSSESTVSRIRTEHFPLTLESARPSHTSQYLCASSDTQGPNTEAFFGQGTRLTVV.

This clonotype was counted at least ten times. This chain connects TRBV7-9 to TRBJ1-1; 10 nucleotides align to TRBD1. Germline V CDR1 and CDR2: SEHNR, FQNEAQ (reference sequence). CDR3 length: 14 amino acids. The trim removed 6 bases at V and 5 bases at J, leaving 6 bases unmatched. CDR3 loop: CASSSDRGRTEAFF. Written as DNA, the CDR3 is TGTGCCAGCAGTTCTGACAGGGGGCGAACTGAAGCTTTCTTT.

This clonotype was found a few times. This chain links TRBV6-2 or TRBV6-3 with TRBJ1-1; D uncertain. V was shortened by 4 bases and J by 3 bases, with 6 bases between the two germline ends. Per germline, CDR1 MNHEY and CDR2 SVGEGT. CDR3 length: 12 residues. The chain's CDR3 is CASSWRDTEAFF. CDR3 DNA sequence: TGTGCCAGCAGTTGGAGGGACACTGAAGCTTTCTTT.

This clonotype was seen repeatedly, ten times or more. The DNA for the CDR3 is TGTGCCAGCAGCTTGGGGGGGGAGACCAAAAACATTCAGTACTTC. Protein sequence: CASSLGGETKNIQYF. The chain employs TRBV28 and TRBJ2-4; 7 bases are a match to TRBD2. The CDR3 is 15 amino acids. V was clipped by 6 bases and J by 2 bases; unmatched bases: 7. Germline assignment: CDR1 MDHEN and CDR2 SYDVKM.